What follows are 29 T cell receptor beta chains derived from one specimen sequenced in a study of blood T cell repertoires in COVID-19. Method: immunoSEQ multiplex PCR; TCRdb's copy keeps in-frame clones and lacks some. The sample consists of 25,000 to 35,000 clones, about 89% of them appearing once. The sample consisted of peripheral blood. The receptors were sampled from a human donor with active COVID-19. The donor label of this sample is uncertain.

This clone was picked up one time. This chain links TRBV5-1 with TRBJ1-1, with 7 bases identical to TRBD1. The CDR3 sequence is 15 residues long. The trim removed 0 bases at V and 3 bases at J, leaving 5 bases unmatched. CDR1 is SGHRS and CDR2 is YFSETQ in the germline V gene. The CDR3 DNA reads TGCGCCAGCAGCTTGGAGGGGGCCCAGGACACTGAAGCTTTCTTT. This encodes CASSLEGAQDTEAFF.

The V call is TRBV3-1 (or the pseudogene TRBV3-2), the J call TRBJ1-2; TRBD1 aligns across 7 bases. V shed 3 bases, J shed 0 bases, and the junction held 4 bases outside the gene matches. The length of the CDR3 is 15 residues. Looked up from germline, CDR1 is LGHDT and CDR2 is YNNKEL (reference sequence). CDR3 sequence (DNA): TGTGCCAGCAGCCACCGGGACAGTCCTAACTATGGCTACACCTTC. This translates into CASSHRDSPNYGYTF.

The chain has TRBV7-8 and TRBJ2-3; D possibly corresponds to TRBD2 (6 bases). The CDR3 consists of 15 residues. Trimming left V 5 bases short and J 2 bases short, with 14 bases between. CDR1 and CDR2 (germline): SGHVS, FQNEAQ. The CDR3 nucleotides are TGTGCCAGCAGCCGAGGACTATCTTACACAGATACGCAGTATTTT. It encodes CASSRGLSYTDTQYF. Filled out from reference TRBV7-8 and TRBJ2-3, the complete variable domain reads GAGVSQSPRYKVAKRGQDVALRCDPISGHVSLFWYQQALGQGPEFLTYFQNEAQLDKSGLPSDRFFAERPEGSVSTLKIQRTQQEDSAVYLCASSRGLSYTDTQYFGPGTRLTVL.

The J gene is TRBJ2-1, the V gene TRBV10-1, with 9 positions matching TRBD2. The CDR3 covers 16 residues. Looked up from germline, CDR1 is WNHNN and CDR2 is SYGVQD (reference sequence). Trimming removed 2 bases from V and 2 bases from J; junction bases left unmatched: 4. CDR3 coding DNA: TGCGCCAGCAGTGAGACCAGCGGGGGGCCCTACAATGAGCAGTTCTTC. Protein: CASSETSGGPYNEQFF.

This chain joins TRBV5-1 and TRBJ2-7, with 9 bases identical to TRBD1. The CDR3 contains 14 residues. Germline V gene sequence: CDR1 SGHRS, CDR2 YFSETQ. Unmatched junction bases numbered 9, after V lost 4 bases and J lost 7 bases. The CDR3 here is CASSTGTGPWEQYF. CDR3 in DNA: TGCGCCAGCAGCACCGGGACAGGGCCTTGGGAGCAGTACTTC. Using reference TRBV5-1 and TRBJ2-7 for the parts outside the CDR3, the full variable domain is KAGVTQTPRYLIKTRGQQVTLSCSPISGHRSVSWYQQTPGQGLQFLFEYFSETQRNKGNFPGRFSGRQFSNSRSEMNVSTLELGDSALYLCASSTGTGPWEQYFGPGTRLTVT.

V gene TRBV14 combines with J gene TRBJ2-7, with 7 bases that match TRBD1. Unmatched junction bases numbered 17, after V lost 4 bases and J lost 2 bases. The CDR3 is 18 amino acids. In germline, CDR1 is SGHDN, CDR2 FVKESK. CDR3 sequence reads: CASSPEGGTAAPPYEQYF. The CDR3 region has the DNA TGTGCCAGCAGCCCGGAAGGGGGCACGGCGGCTCCCCCCTACGAGCAGTACTTC.

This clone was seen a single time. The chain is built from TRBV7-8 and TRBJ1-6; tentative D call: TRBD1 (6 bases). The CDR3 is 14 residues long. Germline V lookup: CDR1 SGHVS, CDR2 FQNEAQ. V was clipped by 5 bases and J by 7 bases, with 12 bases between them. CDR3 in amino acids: CASSKQTGNSPLHF. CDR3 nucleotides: TGTGCCAGCAGCAAACAAACAGGGAATTCACCCCTCCACTTT.

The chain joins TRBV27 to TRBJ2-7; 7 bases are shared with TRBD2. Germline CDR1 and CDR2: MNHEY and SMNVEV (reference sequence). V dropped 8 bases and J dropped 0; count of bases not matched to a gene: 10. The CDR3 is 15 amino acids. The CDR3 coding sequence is TGTGCCAGCGCTGTGAGGGAGGGGCACTCCTACGAGCAGTACTTC. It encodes CASAVREGHSYEQYF.

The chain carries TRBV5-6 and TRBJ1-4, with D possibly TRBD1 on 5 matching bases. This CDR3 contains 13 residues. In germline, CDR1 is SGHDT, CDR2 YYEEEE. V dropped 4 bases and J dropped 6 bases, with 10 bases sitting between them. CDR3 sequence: CASSGRGDEKLFF. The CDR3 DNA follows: TGTGCCAGCAGCGGGAGGGGTGATGAAAAACTGTTTTTT.

CDR3: CASSPARAGLRQDTQYF. The CDR3 nucleotides are TGCGCCAGCAGCCCCGCAAGAGCGGGACTACGTCAGGATACGCAGTATTTT. The genes are TRBV4-3 and TRBJ2-3, with TRBD2 identical over 7 bases. The CDR3 is 17 amino acids. Germline V gives CDR1 LGHNA, CDR2 YSLEER. J lost 6 bases, V lost 4 bases, and 16 bases had no gene match.

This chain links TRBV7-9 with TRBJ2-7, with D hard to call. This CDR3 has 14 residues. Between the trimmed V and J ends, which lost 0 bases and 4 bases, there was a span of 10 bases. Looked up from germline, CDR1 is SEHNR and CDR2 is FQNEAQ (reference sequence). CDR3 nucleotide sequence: TGTGCCAGCAGCTTAGCGGTCTACCCTTACGAGCAGTACTTC. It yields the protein CASSLAVYPYEQYF.

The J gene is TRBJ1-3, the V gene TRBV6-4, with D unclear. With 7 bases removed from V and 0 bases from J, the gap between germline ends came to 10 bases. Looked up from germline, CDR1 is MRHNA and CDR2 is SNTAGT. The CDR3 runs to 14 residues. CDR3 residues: CASTRRSSGNTIYF. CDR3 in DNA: TGTGCCAGCACGCGCCGGAGCTCTGGAAACACCATATATTTT.

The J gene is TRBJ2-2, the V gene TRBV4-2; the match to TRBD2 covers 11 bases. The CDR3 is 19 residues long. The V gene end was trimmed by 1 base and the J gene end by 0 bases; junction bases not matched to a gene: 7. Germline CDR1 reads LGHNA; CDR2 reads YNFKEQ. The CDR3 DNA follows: TGTGCCAGCAGCCAAGCCCGACTAGCGGGGATACCGAACACCGGGGAGCTGTTTTTT. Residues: CASSQARLAGIPNTGELFF.

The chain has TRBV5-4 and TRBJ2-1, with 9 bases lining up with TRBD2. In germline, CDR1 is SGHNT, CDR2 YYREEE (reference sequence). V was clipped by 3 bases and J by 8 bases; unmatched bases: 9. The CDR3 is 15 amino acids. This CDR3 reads CASSSAGLASDEQFF. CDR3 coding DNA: TGTGCCAGCAGCTCCGCCGGACTAGCGTCGGATGAGCAGTTCTTC.

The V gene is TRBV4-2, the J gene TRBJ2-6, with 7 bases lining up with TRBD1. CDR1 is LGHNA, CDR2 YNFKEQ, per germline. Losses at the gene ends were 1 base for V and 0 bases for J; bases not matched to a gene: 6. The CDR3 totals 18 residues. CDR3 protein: CASSQAGQAGSGANVLTF. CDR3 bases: TGTGCCAGCAGCCAAGCAGGACAGGCCGGCTCTGGGGCCAACGTCCTGACTTTC.

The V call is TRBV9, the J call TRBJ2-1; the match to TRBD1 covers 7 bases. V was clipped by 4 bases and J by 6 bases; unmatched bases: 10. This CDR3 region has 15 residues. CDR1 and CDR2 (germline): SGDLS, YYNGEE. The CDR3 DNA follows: TGTGCCAGCAGCTCCGAACAGGGGAGTAGCAATGAGCAGTTCTTC. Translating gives CASSSEQGSSNEQFF.

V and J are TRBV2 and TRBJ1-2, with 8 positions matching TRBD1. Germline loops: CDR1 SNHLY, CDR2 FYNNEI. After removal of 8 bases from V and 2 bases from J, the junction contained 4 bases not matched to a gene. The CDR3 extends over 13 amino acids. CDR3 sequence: CASLYRGNYGYTF. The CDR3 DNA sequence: TGTGCCAGCTTGTACAGGGGGAACTATGGCTACACCTTC.

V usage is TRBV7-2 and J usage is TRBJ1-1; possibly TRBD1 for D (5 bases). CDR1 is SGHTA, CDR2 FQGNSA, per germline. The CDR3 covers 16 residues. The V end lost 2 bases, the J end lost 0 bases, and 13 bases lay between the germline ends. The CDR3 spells CASSLSTRTLNTEAFF. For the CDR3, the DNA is TGTGCCAGCAGCTTATCAACCCGGACACTGAACACTGAAGCTTTCTTT.

CDR3 region: CASSLVGSNTGELFF. In DNA, the CDR3 is TGTGCCAGCAGCTTAGTCGGGAGTAACACCGGGGAGCTGTTTTTT. The rearrangement joins TRBV7-9 to TRBJ2-2; a weak D match, TRBD2 (6 bases). Trimming shortened V by 1 base and J by 2 bases, and 8 bases separated the two germline ends. The CDR3 covers 15 residues. From germline, CDR1 is SEHNR and CDR2 FQNEAQ (reference sequence).

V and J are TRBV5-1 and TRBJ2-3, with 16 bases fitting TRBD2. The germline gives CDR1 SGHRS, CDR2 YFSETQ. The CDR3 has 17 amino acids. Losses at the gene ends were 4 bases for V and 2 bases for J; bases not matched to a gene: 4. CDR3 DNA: TGCGCCAGCAGCACAGGGACTAGCGGGAGGGCCACAGATACGCAGTATTTT. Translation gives CASSTGTSGRATDTQYF. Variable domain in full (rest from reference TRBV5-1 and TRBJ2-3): KAGVTQTPRYLIKTRGQQVTLSCSPISGHRSVSWYQQTPGQGLQFLFEYFSETQRNKGNFPGRFSGRQFSNSRSEMNVSTLELGDSALYLCASSTGTSGRATDTQYFGPGTRLTVL.

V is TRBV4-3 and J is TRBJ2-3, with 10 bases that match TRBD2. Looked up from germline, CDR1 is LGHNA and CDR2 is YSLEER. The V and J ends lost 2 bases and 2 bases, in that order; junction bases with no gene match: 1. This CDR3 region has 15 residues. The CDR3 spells CASSQTSGVTDTQYF. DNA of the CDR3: TGCGCCAGCAGCCAAACTAGCGGGGTCACAGATACGCAGTATTTT.

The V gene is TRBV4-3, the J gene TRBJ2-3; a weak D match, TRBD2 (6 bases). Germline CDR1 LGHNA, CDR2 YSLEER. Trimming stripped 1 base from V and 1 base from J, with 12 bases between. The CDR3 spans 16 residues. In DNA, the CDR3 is TGCGCCAGCAGCCAAGGCTCCGGGACTGGCACAGATACGCAGTATTTT. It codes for CASSQGSGTGTDTQYF.

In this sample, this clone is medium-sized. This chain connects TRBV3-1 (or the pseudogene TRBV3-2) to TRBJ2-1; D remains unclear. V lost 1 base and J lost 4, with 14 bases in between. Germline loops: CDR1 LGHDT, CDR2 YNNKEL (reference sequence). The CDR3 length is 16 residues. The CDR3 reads CASSQGDSNPYNEQFF. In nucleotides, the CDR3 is TGTGCCAGCAGCCAAGGTGACTCCAATCCTTACAATGAGCAGTTCTTC.

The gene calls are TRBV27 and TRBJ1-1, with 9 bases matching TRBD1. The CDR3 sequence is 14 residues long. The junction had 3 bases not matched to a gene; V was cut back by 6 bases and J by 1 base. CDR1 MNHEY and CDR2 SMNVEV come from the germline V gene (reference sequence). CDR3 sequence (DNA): TGTGCCAGCAGAACAGGGGGCAAGAACACTGAAGCTTTCTTT. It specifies CASRTGGKNTEAFF.

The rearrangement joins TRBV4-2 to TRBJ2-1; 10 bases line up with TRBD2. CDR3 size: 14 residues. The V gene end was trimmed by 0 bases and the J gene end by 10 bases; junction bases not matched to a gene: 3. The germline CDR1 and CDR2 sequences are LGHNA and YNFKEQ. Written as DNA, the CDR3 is TGTGCCAGCAGCCAAGATACACTAGCGGGAGAGCAGTTCTTC. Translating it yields CASSQDTLAGEQFF.

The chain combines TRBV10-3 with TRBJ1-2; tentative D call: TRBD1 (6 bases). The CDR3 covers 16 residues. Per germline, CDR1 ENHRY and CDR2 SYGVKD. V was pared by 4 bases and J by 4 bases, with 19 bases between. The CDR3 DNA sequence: TGTGCCATCAGTGCTAGAAAGGGGGGGTCCATCTATGGCTACACCTTC. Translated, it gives CAISARKGGSIYGYTF.

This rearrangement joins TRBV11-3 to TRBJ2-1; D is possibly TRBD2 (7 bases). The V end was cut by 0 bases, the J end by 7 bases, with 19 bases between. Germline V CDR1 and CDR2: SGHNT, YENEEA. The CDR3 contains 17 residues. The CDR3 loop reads CASSLEGGAETRNEQFF. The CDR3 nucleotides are TGTGCCAGCAGCTTAGAGGGGGGGGCCGAAACCAGGAATGAGCAGTTCTTC.

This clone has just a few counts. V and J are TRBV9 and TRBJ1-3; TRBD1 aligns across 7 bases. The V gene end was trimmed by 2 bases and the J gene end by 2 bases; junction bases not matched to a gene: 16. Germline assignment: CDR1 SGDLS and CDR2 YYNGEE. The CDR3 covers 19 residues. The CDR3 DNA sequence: TGTGCCAGCAGCGTTCTGGTGGACCGGACAGGATCCACTGGAAACACCATATATTTT. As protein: CASSVLVDRTGSTGNTIYF.

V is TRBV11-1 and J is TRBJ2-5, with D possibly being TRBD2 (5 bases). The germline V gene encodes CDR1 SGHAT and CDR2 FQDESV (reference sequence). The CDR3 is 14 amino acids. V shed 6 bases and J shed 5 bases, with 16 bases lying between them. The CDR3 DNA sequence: TGTGCCAGCAGGACATCTGGGTGGGAGGAGACCCAGTACTTC. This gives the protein CASRTSGWEETQYF.